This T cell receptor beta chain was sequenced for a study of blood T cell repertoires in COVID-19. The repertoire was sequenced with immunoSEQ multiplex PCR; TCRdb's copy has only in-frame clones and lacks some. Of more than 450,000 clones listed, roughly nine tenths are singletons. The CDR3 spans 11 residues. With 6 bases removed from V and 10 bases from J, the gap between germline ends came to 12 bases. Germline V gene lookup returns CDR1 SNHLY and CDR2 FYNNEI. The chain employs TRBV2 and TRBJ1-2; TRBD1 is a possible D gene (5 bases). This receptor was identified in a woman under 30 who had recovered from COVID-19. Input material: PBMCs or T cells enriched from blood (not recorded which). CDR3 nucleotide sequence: TGTGCCAGCAGGCCACAGGAGTCCTACACCTTC. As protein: CASRPQESYTF.